The 31 T cell receptor beta chains presented below share a single source sample, sequenced in a study of CXCR3-negative and CXCR3-positive naive CD8 T cells. UMI-labeled 5' RACE yielded the TRB cDNA libraries. TCRdb processed the 5' RACE reads again and assigns one entry to each CDR3 protein, with no DNA. The specimen's table records tens of thousands of distinct CDR3 sequences. Study results and caveats: Naive CXCR3-positive cells had TRB CDR3s more hydrophobic than those of CXCR3-negative naive cells.

Antigens for these TCRs are unknown. The sequencing sample was made of naive CXCR3+ CD8+ T cells from blood. The subset here: CD45RO-CCR7+CD27+CD95- naive CD8+ T cells expressing CXCR3 (TNR3+). The receptors shown here come from a human donor in good health. Some clones in this sample may be carry-over from other donors' samples.

The chain joins TRBV27 to TRBJ1-2; TCRdb's D gene call, TRBD1, goes unchecked for lack of DNA. In germline, CDR1 is MNHEY, CDR2 SMNVEV (reference sequence). The CDR3 length is 17 residues. The CDR3 is CASSSKPDSLVYYGYTF.

The rearrangement uses TRBV12-3 or TRBV12-4 and TRBJ1-5; with no DNA, the TCRdb D assignment of TRBD1 cannot be verified. This CDR3 is built from 17 residues. Here the CDR3 reads CASSFRVGDRAVQPQHF.

This chain joins TRBV28 and TRBJ2-5; TCRdb selects TRBD1, and the lack of DNA leaves this call unchecked. Per germline, CDR1 MDHEN and CDR2 SYDVKM. CDR3 length: 14 amino acids. This CDR3 is CASSKQGGLETQYF.

The chain couples TRBV7-9 to TRBJ1-2. This CDR3 comprises 14 residues. Germline CDR1 is SEHNR and CDR2 is FQNEAQ (reference sequence). CDR3 loop: CASSLAGGSFGYTF.

J is TRBJ2-1 and V is TRBV7-2; the D gene TCRdb calls, TRBD2, cannot be checked with no DNA. Germline V gives CDR1 SGHTA, CDR2 FQGNSA. The CDR3 is 14 residues long. This CDR3 is CASSLGLVFNEQFF.

The gene calls are TRBV28 and TRBJ2-1. Germline V lookup: CDR1 MDHEN, CDR2 SYDVKM. The CDR3 runs 14 residues. The CDR3 loop reads CASSGGSSYNELFF.

The V gene is TRBV27, the J gene TRBJ2-1. Germline values: CDR1 MNHEY, CDR2 SMNVEV (reference sequence). The CDR3 contains 14 residues. The CDR3 region is CASSLGYSLNEQFF.

CDR3 amino acids: CASGNRGSYEQYF. The chain carries TRBV27 and TRBJ2-7. There are 13 residues in the CDR3. CDR1 and CDR2 from the germline V gene are MNHEY and SMNVEV (reference sequence).

The chain has TRBV2 and TRBJ2-3; the D call of TRBD2 rests on TCRdb alone, since no DNA is present to check it. CDR3 length: 16 residues. Germline V gene sequence: CDR1 SNHLY, CDR2 FYNNEI. The CDR3 here is CASSDWTSGATDTQYF.

The CDR3 sequence: CASSYPSGDTGDTQYF. The chain has TRBV6-2 or TRBV6-3 and TRBJ2-3; TCRdb outputs TRBD1, but without DNA this stays unchecked. This CDR3 spans 16 amino acids. Germline V CDR1 and CDR2: MNHEY, SVGEGT.

The rearrangement uses TRBV11-1 and TRBJ2-5. Germline V CDR1 and CDR2: SGHAT, FQDESV (reference sequence). The CDR3 is 12 amino acids. CDR3 sequence: CASSLIEETQYF.

The V call is TRBV29-1, the J call TRBJ1-1. The CDR3 covers 11 residues. Germline assignment: CDR1 SQVTM and CDR2 ANQGSEA. This chain's CDR3 is CSVVVGPEAFF.

This chain uses TRBV28 with TRBJ1-5; checking the TCRdb D call of TRBD1 is not possible without DNA. Germline loops: CDR1 MDHEN, CDR2 SYDVKM. This CDR3 contains 15 residues. CDR3 region: CASSLLRPHNQPQHF. Supplemented by reference TRBV28 and TRBJ1-5, the full variable domain reads DVKVTQSSRYLVKRTGEKVFLECVQDMDHENMFWYRQDPGLGLRLIYFSYDVKMKEKGDIPEGYSVSREKKERFSLILESASTNQTSMYLCASSLLRPHNQPQHFGDGTRLSIL.

The chain employs TRBV28 and TRBJ1-6; TCRdb outputs TRBD1, but without DNA this stays unchecked. Per the germline V gene, CDR1 is MDHEN and CDR2 is SYDVKM. CDR3 size: 15 residues. The CDR3 here is CASSQPPDTVGPLHF.

The chain carries TRBV18 and TRBJ2-5; TCRdb indicates TRBD1, and absent DNA this call remains unverified. Germline-derived CDR1 and CDR2 are KGHSH and LQKENI. The CDR3 spans 12 residues. The CDR3: CASSLPGMGAYF.

The V call is TRBV7-8, the J call TRBJ2-7; TCRdb's D call, TRBD1, is unchecked because there is no DNA. The CDR3 is 13 amino acids. CDR1 SGHVS and CDR2 FQNEAQ come from the germline V gene. The CDR3 is CASSQTGSYEQYF.

The chain links TRBV12-3 or TRBV12-4 to TRBJ2-2; the TCRdb D gene call, TRBD2, has no DNA to confirm it. CDR3 size: 13 residues. The CDR3 loop is CASRPAGTGELFF.

V usage is TRBV6-2 or TRBV6-3 and J usage is TRBJ2-7; TCRdb calls TRBD1, which cannot be checked without DNA. This CDR3 is built from 15 residues. Germline V gives CDR1 MNHEY, CDR2 SVGEGT. The CDR3 loop reads CASSYSDSGTYEQYF.

The J gene is TRBJ1-2, the V gene TRBV6-5; lacking DNA, the TRBD1 call made by TCRdb goes unchecked. This CDR3 region has 15 residues. CDR1 is MNHEY and CDR2 is SVGAGI in the germline V gene. This CDR3 is CASSQTAFNFYGYTF.

The chain employs TRBV5-1 and TRBJ2-2; with no DNA, the TCRdb D assignment of TRBD2 cannot be verified. CDR3 length: 15 residues. Per the germline V gene, CDR1 is SGHRS and CDR2 is YFSETQ. CDR3: CASSLDGPVTGELFF.

The chain joins TRBV4-3 to TRBJ2-7. Germline values: CDR1 LGHNA, CDR2 YSLEER. The CDR3 totals 15 residues. The CDR3 is CASSHVVRGGYEQYF.

The J gene is TRBJ1-1, the V gene TRBV29-1. The CDR3 runs 12 residues. Germline CDR1 and CDR2: SQVTM and ANQGSEA. This CDR3 is CSDAGGYTEAFF.

CDR3 loop: CASSTSGFTYEQYF. V and J are TRBV6-5 and TRBJ2-7. Per the germline V gene, CDR1 is MNHEY and CDR2 is SVGAGI. The length of the CDR3 is 14 residues.

This chain uses TRBV6-4 with TRBJ2-7. The germline CDR1 and CDR2 sequences are MRHNA and SNTAGT. The CDR3 totals 18 residues. CDR3 in amino acids: CASSDSMNVVRNSYEQYF.

This sequence joins TRBV7-6 and TRBJ2-3; the TRBD1 assignment by TCRdb is unverifiable without DNA. CDR3 length: 14 amino acids. Germline values: CDR1 SGHVS, CDR2 FNYEAQ. CDR3 amino acids: CASSLSGGADTQYF.

The chain joins TRBV25-1 to TRBJ2-1; lacking DNA, the TRBD2 call made by TCRdb goes unchecked. The germline V gene has CDR1 MGHDK and CDR2 SYGVNS. This CDR3 has 17 amino acids. The CDR3 is CASSELQAGDFDNEQFF.

The chain employs TRBV29-1 and TRBJ2-7; TCRdb returns TRBD1, unconfirmable since there is no DNA. This CDR3 has 13 amino acids. Germline V gene sequence: CDR1 SQVTM, CDR2 ANQGSEA. The CDR3 spells CSVRGPSSYEQYF.

This rearrangement joins TRBV29-1 to TRBJ2-5; with no DNA, the TCRdb D assignment of TRBD2 cannot be verified. Germline assignment: CDR1 SQVTM and CDR2 ANQGSEA. This CDR3 has 18 amino acids. The chain's CDR3 is CSVDELGQGTSGVETQYF.

The rearrangement uses TRBV5-1 and TRBJ1-2; TCRdb returns TRBD1, unconfirmable since there is no DNA. CDR1 and CDR2 from the germline V gene are SGHRS and YFSETQ. The CDR3 spans 14 residues. The CDR3 spells CASSLSGQIYGYTF.

This sequence joins TRBV28 and TRBJ1-1; TCRdb proposes TRBD1, but this gene call is untestable without DNA. The germline CDR1 and CDR2 sequences are MDHEN and SYDVKM. This CDR3 comprises 15 residues. The CDR3 is CASSQGGHWGTEAFF.

J is TRBJ2-7 and V is TRBV5-1; TCRdb outputs TRBD2, but without DNA this stays unchecked. This CDR3 has 17 amino acids. CDR1 SGHRS and CDR2 YFSETQ come from the germline V gene. CDR3 in amino acids: CASSTGLEGLRAYEQYF.